This T cell receptor beta chain was retrieved from a study of T cell responses to AZD1222 COVID-19 vaccine. Findings and caveats of the study: Baseline seropositives among AZD1222 recipients totaled only five to seven. Donors were largely white British and mainly female; clonal diversity was possibly underestimated.

Generated by immunoSEQ multiplex PCR, the TCRdb table keeps only in-frame clones and is missing some. The repertoire holds about 120,000 clones, with around 91% as singletons. Comment on this clone: Antigen: not known.

This clonotype was obtained from an adult in good health. Sample: peripheral blood, taken on day 0 of AZD1222 vaccination.

The CDR3 loop is CASSQIPLAGTYNEQFF. The CDR3 bases are TGTGCCAGTAGTCAGATCCCCCTAGCGGGGACCTACAATGAGCAGTTCTTC. The chain recombines TRBV19 with TRBJ2-1; 9 bases are shared with TRBD2. CDR1 and CDR2 from the germline V gene are LNHDA and SQIVND (reference sequence). This CDR3 has 17 amino acids. The J segment lost 2 bases and the V segment lost 5 bases, leaving 10 bases of the junction unmatched.